This section outlines one TCR beta chain sequence together with its context. This specimen comes from a study of T-cell reconstitution after alpha-beta-depleted transplantation in children. Unique molecular identifiers featured in how the TCRbeta library was prepared. MiXCR, applied by TCRdb to the PCR reads, yields one record per CDR3 protein. The sample records approximately 590,000 distinct CDR3 sequences, over 9.5% being singletons. The receptor's source is a human donor who donated a stem cell graft to a child with acute myeloid leukemia. This specimen was PBMCs from the stem cell graft donor, taken from the stem cell graft.

The DNA for the CDR3 is TGTGCCAGCCGAGCAGGCGCGAAAGGTTGGGCTTTCTTT. This sequence encodes CASRAGAKGWAFF. V usage is TRBV7-2 and J usage is TRBJ1-1; D is unresolved. Trimming took off 8 bases at V and 11 bases at J, with 21 bases between the two ends. Germline loops: CDR1 SGHTA, CDR2 FQGNSA. The CDR3 spans 13 residues.